One sample yielded the 6 T cell receptor beta chains listed below, sequenced in a study of blood T cell repertoires in COVID-19. Method: immunoSEQ multiplex PCR; TCRdb's copy keeps in-frame clones and lacks some. The table includes about 170,000 clones, more than 85% detected once. Sequencing input: peripheral blood. The receptors originated from a man between 60 and 75 years old with COVID-19, enrolled during active disease.

The rearrangement uses TRBV9 and TRBJ2-1; 11 nucleotides agree with TRBD2. In germline, CDR1 is SGDLS, CDR2 YYNGEE. V was clipped by 5 bases and J by 0 bases; unmatched bases: 10. CDR3 length equals 18 residues. DNA for the CDR3: TGTGCCAGCAGTCTTAGCGGGAGGGAACTAAGCTCCTACAATGAGCAGTTCTTC. Its protein is CASSLSGRELSSYNEQFF.

The genes are TRBV4-1 and TRBJ1-1, with 7 positions matching TRBD1. Germline assignment: CDR1 MGHRA and CDR2 YSYEKL. J lost 1 base, V lost 4 bases, and 6 bases had no gene match. The CDR3 is made up of 15 amino acids. The CDR3 coding sequence is TGCGCCAGCAGCCCGTACAGGGGCCCGAACACTGAAGCTTTCTTT. Translation: CASSPYRGPNTEAFF.

This chain links TRBV11-3 with TRBJ2-1, with D perhaps matching TRBD2 (7 bases). The CDR3 length is 15 residues. CDR1 and CDR2 from the germline V gene are SGHNT and YENEEA. The V and J ends lost 5 bases and 2 bases respectively, with 13 bases between them. CDR3 amino acids: CASSRNGGPYNEQFF. The CDR3 nucleotides read TGTGCCAGCAGCCGTAACGGGGGGCCCTACAATGAGCAGTTCTTC.

This clone appeared a single time. The CDR3 protein is CASSQDVGSRSNQPQHF. CDR3 bases: TGCGCCAGCAGCCAAGATGTAGGTTCGCGGAGCAATCAGCCCCAGCATTTT. The chain carries TRBV4-3 and TRBJ1-5; D is unresolved. The germline V gene has CDR1 LGHNA and CDR2 YSLEER. Trimming pared 0 bases from V and 1 base from J, leaving 13 bases between. The length of the CDR3 is 17 residues.

The chain couples TRBV11-2 to TRBJ1-1; no firm D call. The CDR3 length is 15 residues. V was trimmed by 6 bases and J by 5 bases, leaving 19 bases between them. Per the germline V gene, CDR1 is SGHAT and CDR2 is FQNNGV. The CDR3: CASRDTTGTVTEAFF. In nucleotides, the CDR3 is TGTGCCAGCAGGGATACAACGGGAACAGTTACTGAAGCTTTCTTT.

This rearrangement joins TRBV3-1 (or the pseudogene TRBV3-2) to TRBJ2-7; 10 nucleotides match TRBD2. Germline CDR1 is LGHDT and CDR2 is YNNKEL (reference sequence). V was pared by 4 bases and J by 4 bases, with 4 bases of the junction left unmatched. The CDR3 consists of 14 residues. CDR3 coding DNA: TGTGCCAGCAGCCGCACTAGCGGGGTTTACGAGCAGTACTTC. This encodes CASSRTSGVYEQYF.